The 30 T cell receptor beta chains in this list originate from one sample, sequenced in a study of identical twins. In TCRdb, the 5' RACE reads were re-called with MiXCR into one record per CDR3 protein. The sample shows approximately 890,000 distinct CDR3 sequences, around an eighth of them seen only once. The same sample was also studied in work on yellow fever vaccine responses in identical twins.

Sample: PBMCs. These receptor sequences come from a woman between 18 and 30 years old in good health.

The chain recombines TRBV2 with TRBJ2-1, with 7 bases identical to TRBD1. The CDR3 consists of 15 residues. J was trimmed by 9 bases and V by 3 bases; bases with no gene match: 11. Looked up from germline, CDR1 is SNHLY and CDR2 is FYNNEI. CDR3 sequence (DNA): TGTGCCAGCAGTGATCCGCAGGGGGAAGAGGGTGAGCAGTTCTTC. Protein: CASSDPQGEEGEQFF.

A single count supports this clonotype. The V and J genes are TRBV6-2 or TRBV6-3 and TRBJ2-7; D tentatively reads TRBD1 or TRBD2 (5 bases each). The germline CDR1 and CDR2 sequences are MNHEY and SVGEGT. V shed 5 bases and J shed 0 bases, with 17 bases lying between them. The CDR3 sequence is 16 residues long. The CDR3 is CASSRPNAGSSYEQYF. The CDR3 DNA follows: TGTGCCAGCAGTAGACCCAACGCAGGGAGCTCCTACGAGCAGTACTTC.

V usage is TRBV9 and J usage is TRBJ1-4; D may be TRBD1 (6 bases). V gave up 2 bases and J gave up 0 bases, with 14 bases separating them. This CDR3 is built from 17 residues. Germline CDR1 is SGDLS and CDR2 is YYNGEE. DNA for the CDR3: TGTGCCAGCAGCGTCTCAGGGGCGCATACAACTAATGAAAAACTGTTTTTT. Its protein product is CASSVSGAHTTNEKLFF.

The rearrangement uses TRBV9 and TRBJ2-1; D may be TRBD1 or TRBD2 (5 bases each). Deletions cut 4 bases from V and 6 bases from J, with 11 bases between. Germline CDR1 and CDR2: SGDLS and YYNGEE. This CDR3 is built from 13 residues. The CDR3 DNA follows: TGTGCCAGCAGCCGGGGCGACGGCAATGAGCAGTTCTTC. Its translation is CASSRGDGNEQFF.

This clonotype was seen a few times. The rearrangement links TRBV10-3 to TRBJ2-3; D gene uncertain. Trimming took 3 bases from V and 5 from J, leaving 9 bases between them. Germline CDR1 and CDR2: ENHRY and SYGVKD. This CDR3 region has 13 residues. CDR3 sequence reads: CAISDRALDTQYF. The CDR3 DNA is TGTGCCATCAGTGATCGCGCGCTAGATACGCAGTATTTT.

J is TRBJ1-5 and V is TRBV20-1, with unresolved D. CDR1 and CDR2 (germline): DFQATT, SNEGSKA (reference sequence). Trimming cost V 3 bases and J 9 bases, with 12 bases left between them. The CDR3 totals 12 residues. CDR3 sequence reads: CSARLPLGPQHF. The CDR3, as DNA: TGCAGTGCTAGGTTACCCCTAGGGCCCCAGCATTTT.

This CDR3 reads CSATPWERGETQYF. The CDR3 DNA follows: TGCAGTGCTACACCGTGGGAGAGAGGAGAGACCCAGTACTTC. The chain employs TRBV20-1 and TRBJ2-5; D is perhaps TRBD2 (5 bases). The CDR3 runs to 14 residues. Trimming left V 4 bases short and J 4 bases short, with 16 bases between. Germline V gene lookup returns CDR1 DFQATT and CDR2 SNEGSKA (reference sequence).

This chain joins TRBV10-3 and TRBJ2-5, with 10 bases lining up with TRBD2. The CDR3 runs to 17 residues. The junction had 14 bases not matched to a gene; V was cut back by 6 bases and J by 4 bases. Looked up from germline, CDR1 is ENHRY and CDR2 is SYGVKD. CDR3 DNA sequence: TGTGCCATCAGCCCACTAGCGGGAAACGGTAGGGGAGAGACCCAGTACTTC. Protein sequence: CAISPLAGNGRGETQYF.

The chain is built from TRBV20-1 and TRBJ2-7; D is possibly TRBD2 (5 bases). Trimming cost V 6 bases and J 0 bases, with 12 bases left between them. CDR1 and CDR2 from the germline V gene are DFQATT and SNEGSKA (reference sequence). The CDR3 consists of 13 residues. The CDR3 nucleotides are TGCAGTGCCCTTGCTAGCAGCTCCTACGAGCAGTACTTC. This gives the protein CSALASSSYEQYF.

This clonotype was found a few times. The rearrangement uses TRBV15 and TRBJ1-4; D gene uncertain. The CDR3 loop spans 18 amino acids. Germline V lookup: CDR1 LNHNV, CDR2 YYDKDF (reference sequence). V lost 0 bases and J 5 bases, leaving 19 bases between the germline ends. CDR3 sequence (DNA): TGTGCCACCAGCAGAGATTTTAACAGAATAAGGGTGAATGAAAAACTGTTTTTT. It encodes CATSRDFNRIRVNEKLFF.

The genes are TRBV6-1 and TRBJ1-4; weak D call: TRBD1 (5 bases). The CDR3 totals 17 residues. The V end lost 2 bases, the J end lost 7 bases, and 20 bases lay between the germline ends. Germline CDR1 MNHNS, CDR2 SASEGT. CDR3 loop: CASSEPRSAGGGEKLFF. CDR3 in DNA: TGTGCCAGCAGTGAACCCCGCTCCGCCGGGGGTGGTGAAAAACTGTTTTTT.

This clonotype was detected only a few times. The rearrangement links TRBV7-6 to TRBJ2-1; 11 nucleotides line up with TRBD2. Germline assignment: CDR1 SGHVS and CDR2 FNYEAQ. With 5 bases clipped from V and 10 bases from J, the junction kept 13 bases outside the gene matches. There are 16 residues in the CDR3. In nucleotides, the CDR3 is TGTGCCAGCAGCCCCAGACTAGCGGGAAAGTTTAAGGAGCAGTTCTTC. Translating it yields CASSPRLAGKFKEQFF.

The rearrangement joins TRBV20-1 to TRBJ2-3; the D is unclear. The CDR3 loop spans 14 amino acids. V was shortened by 2 bases and J by 0 bases, with 9 bases between the two germline ends. The V gene's germline CDR1 is DFQATT and CDR2 SNEGSKA (reference sequence). CDR3 bases: TGCAGTGCTAGACCCCAGACAAGCACAGATACGCAGTATTTT. Encoded protein: CSARPQTSTDTQYF.

The chain is built from TRBV20-1 and TRBJ1-2; D gene unclear. With 0 bases removed from V and 0 bases from J, the gap between germline ends came to 11 bases. The CDR3 has 15 residues. The germline CDR1 and CDR2 sequences are DFQATT and SNEGSKA (reference sequence). In DNA form, the CDR3 reads TGCAGTGCTAGAGACCCCCACCGGGCTAACTATGGCTACACCTTC. As protein: CSARDPHRANYGYTF.

The rearrangement links TRBV27 to TRBJ1-1; D ambiguous. The CDR3 spans 13 residues. Germline loops: CDR1 MNHEY, CDR2 SMNVEV (reference sequence). Between the trimmed V and J ends, which lost 3 bases and 5 bases, there was a span of 10 bases. The CDR3 reads CASSLRERTEAFF. CDR3 bases: TGTGCCAGCAGTTTGCGAGAGCGGACTGAAGCTTTCTTT.

This clonotype was observed a few times. CDR3 coding DNA: TGTGCCAGCAGTGGGGGCAGGTCAAGCTACGAGCAGTACTTC. Its protein product is CASSGGRSSYEQYF. The V and J genes are TRBV25-1 and TRBJ2-7; perhaps TRBD1 as D (5 bases). The CDR3 loop spans 14 amino acids. Looked up from germline, CDR1 is MGHDK and CDR2 is SYGVNS. The V gene lost 4 bases and the J gene lost 3 bases, with 13 bases spanning the gap.

This clonotype has just a few counts. V is TRBV12-3 or TRBV12-4 and J is TRBJ2-3; 9 positions match TRBD2. Germline trimming cut 6 bases from V and 5 bases from J; bases unmatched to any gene: 9. The length of the CDR3 is 15 residues. Written as DNA, the CDR3 is TGTGCCAGCAGCCTTAGCGGGAGAGGGGGAGATACGCAGTATTTT. Translated, it gives CASSLSGRGGDTQYF.

This clonotype has ten or more counts. V usage is TRBV5-1 and J usage is TRBJ1-2; 8 bases fit TRBD1. Germline V CDR1 and CDR2: SGHRS, YFSETQ. The length of the CDR3 is 14 residues. V lost 4 bases, J lost 4 bases, and 6 bases stayed unmatched. CDR3 in amino acids: CASSPRQGLYGYTF. The CDR3 coding sequence is TGCGCCAGCAGCCCCAGACAGGGGCTCTATGGCTACACCTTC.

In this sample, this clonotype turned up a few times. Here the CDR3 reads CASSLRLSRSGANVLTF. The CDR3 nucleotides read TGTGCCAGCAGTCTCAGGCTGTCCCGATCTGGGGCCAACGTCCTGACTTTC. This rearrangement joins TRBV12-3 or TRBV12-4 to TRBJ2-6, with D unresolved. The CDR3 loop spans 17 amino acids. Trimming removed 5 bases at V and 1 base at J, with 15 bases between.

This clonotype has a handful of counts. This chain joins TRBV7-9 and TRBJ2-5, with 11 nucleotides matching TRBD2. The CDR3 covers 16 residues. The junction had 5 bases not matched to a gene; V was cut back by 3 bases and J by 2 bases. The germline V gene has CDR1 SEHNR and CDR2 FQNEAQ (reference sequence). The CDR3 bases are TGTGCCAGCAGCTTGTGGCTAGCGGGGGGACAAGAGACCCAGTACTTC. Protein product: CASSLWLAGGQETQYF.

The table lists this clonotype with a few counts. The chain uses TRBV3-1 and TRBJ2-3; D possibly matches TRBD1 or TRBD2 (5 bases each). The CDR3 covers 16 residues. Between the trimmed V and J ends, which lost 0 bases and 3 bases, there was a span of 13 bases. CDR1 and CDR2 from the germline V gene are LGHDT and YNNKEL (reference sequence). The CDR3 loop reads CASSQDLRGVTDTQYF. CDR3 nucleotides: TGTGCCAGCAGCCAAGATTTGAGAGGGGTTACAGATACGCAGTATTTT.

V gene TRBV12-3 or TRBV12-4 combines with J gene TRBJ2-1; 15 nucleotides align to TRBD2. CDR3 size: 18 residues. V lost 6 bases to trimming and J lost 0 bases; unmatched junction nucleotides: 6. The CDR3 region is CASRLGLAGGSSYNEQFF. CDR3 nucleotides: TGTGCCAGCAGGTTGGGACTAGCGGGAGGTAGCTCCTACAATGAGCAGTTCTTC.

V and J are TRBV7-8 and TRBJ2-3, with TRBD1 matching 8 bases. The length of the CDR3 is 14 residues. Germline lookup yields CDR1 SGHVS and CDR2 FQNEAQ. Germline trimming cut 4 bases from V and 2 bases from J; bases unmatched to any gene: 2. CDR3 sequence: CASSWDRITDTQYF. The CDR3, as DNA: TGTGCCAGCAGCTGGGACAGGATCACAGATACGCAGTATTTT.

This clonotype was seen many times. This chain links TRBV5-1 with TRBJ1-1; D is unclear. This CDR3 is built from 13 residues. Per the germline V gene, CDR1 is SGHRS and CDR2 is YFSETQ. Trimming took 2 bases from V and 3 from J, leaving 8 bases between them. CDR3 sequence (DNA): TGCGCCAGCAGCTTCACTAGGGACACTGAAGCTTTCTTT. It codes for CASSFTRDTEAFF. The complete variable domain, with remaining parts taken from reference TRBV5-1 and TRBJ1-1, reads KAGVTQTPRYLIKTRGQQVTLSCSPISGHRSVSWYQQTPGQGLQFLFEYFSETQRNKGNFPGRFSGRQFSNSRSEMNVSTLELGDSALYLCASSFTRDTEAFFGQGTRLTVV.

Ten or more counts support this clonotype. This chain joins TRBV5-1 and TRBJ2-1; 11 positions agree with TRBD2. Germline-derived CDR1 and CDR2 are SGHRS and YFSETQ. This CDR3 region has 18 residues. After removal of 3 bases from V and 0 bases from J, the junction contained 8 bases not matched to a gene. The CDR3 DNA reads as TGCGCCAGCAGCTCCGGGACTAGCGGCCTAGTCTCCTACAATGAGCAGTTCTTC. Translating it yields CASSSGTSGLVSYNEQFF. Full variable domain (missing parts from reference TRBV5-1 and TRBJ2-1): KAGVTQTPRYLIKTRGQQVTLSCSPISGHRSVSWYQQTPGQGLQFLFEYFSETQRNKGNFPGRFSGRQFSNSRSEMNVSTLELGDSALYLCASSSGTSGLVSYNEQFFGPGTRLTVL.

This clonotype was counted ten times or more. This sequence joins TRBV4-1 and TRBJ2-3, with TRBD2 as a possible D gene (7 bases). The CDR3 is 18 residues long. Per germline, CDR1 MGHRA and CDR2 YSYEKL. Trimming took 1 base from V and 2 from J, leaving 19 bases between them. CDR3 DNA: TGCGCCAGCAGCCAAGGGGGGGCGGGGGCGATTCTCACAGATACGCAGTATTTT. Translated: CASSQGGAGAILTDTQYF.

This clonotype came up many times. The CDR3: CASSSTTVGPYGYTF. The DNA of the CDR3 is TGTGCCAGCAGCTCGACCACTGTAGGACCCTATGGCTACACCTTC. The chain links TRBV5-6 to TRBJ1-2; D is unclear. V dropped 3 bases and J dropped 4 bases, with 16 bases sitting between them. The CDR3 sequence is 15 residues long. Per the germline V gene, CDR1 is SGHDT and CDR2 is YYEEEE.

This clonotype was observed at least ten times. This chain connects TRBV5-1 to TRBJ2-3; D is unresolved. V lost 4 bases and J 3 bases, leaving 18 bases between the germline ends. The germline CDR1 and CDR2 sequences are SGHRS and YFSETQ. The CDR3 spans 16 residues. The CDR3, as DNA: TGCGCCAGCAGCCCCCCGGCTTCCTCCGGGACAGATACGCAGTATTTT. Translated, it gives CASSPPASSGTDTQYF.

The chain carries TRBV7-9 and TRBJ2-7; 12 bases are shared with TRBD1. This CDR3 comprises 15 residues. Trimming took 6 bases from V and 2 from J; bases not matched to a gene: 5. The V gene's germline CDR1 is SEHNR and CDR2 FQNEAQ (reference sequence). Here the CDR3 reads CASRPGTGGAYEQYF. The CDR3 nucleotides are TGTGCCAGCAGACCCGGGACAGGGGGCGCCTACGAGCAGTACTTC.

The V call is TRBV5-6, the J call TRBJ2-7; 7 bases map to TRBD1. CDR1 SGHDT and CDR2 YYEEEE come from the germline V gene. V lost 2 bases, J lost 1 base, and 6 bases stayed unmatched. This CDR3 is built from 15 residues. CDR3 sequence (DNA): TGTGCCAGCAGCTTCTACAGGGGCAGGTCCTACGAGCAGTACGTC. Translation gives CASSFYRGRSYEQYV.